The 3 T cell receptor beta chains presented below share a single source sample, sequenced in a study of blood T cell repertoires in COVID-19. Only in-frame clones appear in the TCRdb table, and some are missing; sequencing was by immunoSEQ multiplex PCR. The sample gives 200,000 to 250,000 clones, roughly 82% of which show up once; around 1.9% is in the top ten. Sequenced sample: PBMCs or T cells enriched from blood (not recorded which). These receptors all come from a woman aged 50 to 60 who had recovered from COVID-19.

The chain couples TRBV27 to TRBJ1-3; D is unresolved. This CDR3 region has 15 residues. V was clipped by 5 bases and J by 0 bases, with 11 bases between them. Germline CDR1 and CDR2: MNHEY and SMNVEV (reference sequence). The CDR3 nucleotides are TGTGCCAGCAGTCCCTCGACACACTCTGGAAACACCATATATTTT. Encoded protein: CASSPSTHSGNTIYF.

The chain joins TRBV4-3 to TRBJ2-3, with TRBD1 identical over 9 bases. Unmatched junction bases numbered 5, after V lost 4 bases and J lost 0 bases. This CDR3 region has 16 residues. From germline, CDR1 is LGHNA and CDR2 YSLEER. Written as DNA, the CDR3 is TGCGCCAGCAGCCGAGGGACAGGGCTAAGCACAGATACGCAGTATTTT. This codes for CASSRGTGLSTDTQYF.

This clone was counted once. The CDR3 sequence: CASSRDRGNYGYTF. CDR3 coding DNA: TGTGCCAGTAGTCGGGACAGGGGGAATTATGGCTACACCTTC. The rearrangement joins TRBV19 to TRBJ1-2; 11 positions match TRBD1. The germline gives CDR1 LNHDA, CDR2 SQIVND (reference sequence). The trim removed 5 bases at V and 5 bases at J, leaving 4 bases unmatched. The CDR3 is made up of 14 amino acids.